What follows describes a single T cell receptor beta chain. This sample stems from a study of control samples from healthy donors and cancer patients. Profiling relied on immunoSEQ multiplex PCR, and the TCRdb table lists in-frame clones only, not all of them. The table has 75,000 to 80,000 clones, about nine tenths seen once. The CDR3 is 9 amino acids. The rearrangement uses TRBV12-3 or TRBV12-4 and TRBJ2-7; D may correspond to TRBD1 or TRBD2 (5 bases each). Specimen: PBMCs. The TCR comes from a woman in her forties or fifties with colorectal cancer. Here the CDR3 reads CETEGEQYV. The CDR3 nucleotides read TGCGAGACAGAGGGGGAGCAGTACGTC.